One sample yielded the 15 T cell receptor beta chains listed below, sequenced in a study of metastatic and nonmetastatic thyroid tumors. Among the patients, none had received any treatment before thyroid surgery. With MiXCR, TCRdb reprocessed the PCR reads. Among 30,000 to 40,000 clones listed, approximately 32% were seen once. Sequenced sample: blood. The receptors derive from a female donor with papillary thyroid cancer or a benign thyroid nodule (not recorded which). Some clones in this sample may be carry-over from other donors' samples.

The chain uses TRBV19 and TRBJ2-7, with TRBD1 identical over 7 bases. With V trimmed by 5 bases and J by 2 bases, 9 bases remained unmatched. Germline-derived CDR1 and CDR2 are LNHDA and SQIVND (reference sequence). The CDR3 is 15 amino acids. CDR3 protein: CASSVTGDQTYEQYF. Written as DNA, the CDR3 is TGTGCCAGTAGTGTTACAGGGGACCAGACCTACGAGCAGTACTTC.

In its sample, this clone was seen once. The V call is TRBV9, the J call TRBJ2-7; no reliable D call. Trimming cost V 0 bases and J 4 bases, with 11 bases left between them. CDR1 SGDLS and CDR2 YYNGEE come from the germline V gene. This CDR3 is 14 amino acids long. For the CDR3, the DNA is TGTGCCAGCAGCGTAGGGGGTAAGTCATACGAGCAGTACTTC. Translating it yields CASSVGGKSYEQYF.

The rearrangement links TRBV20-1 to TRBJ2-7; the match to TRBD2 covers 7 bases. Germline-derived CDR1 and CDR2 are DFQATT and SNEGSKA (reference sequence). The ends lost 3 bases at V and 0 bases at J; junction bases unmatched: 5. CDR3 length: 14 amino acids. The CDR3 loop reads CSARGGRDSYEQYF. In nucleotides, the CDR3 is TGCAGTGCTAGGGGGGGGAGGGACTCCTACGAGCAGTACTTC.

V and J are TRBV10-3 and TRBJ2-3; maybe TRBD1 (8 bases). The CDR3 has 16 residues. V lost 10 bases, J lost 4 bases, and 24 bases lay in between. Germline V gene sequence: CDR1 ENHRY, CDR2 SYGVKD. CDR3 loop: CATYLGGQGAADTQYF. In nucleotides, the CDR3 is TGTGCCACCTACCTCGGGGGGCAGGGGGCGGCAGATACGCAGTATTTT.

Only a few counts were recorded for this clone. The DNA for the CDR3 is TGCGCCAGCAGCCAAATACCGGGGCAGGGGCCCGGGGAGCTGTTTTTT. As protein: CASSQIPGQGPGELFF. This chain joins TRBV4-1 and TRBJ2-2; D possibly corresponds to TRBD1 (6 bases). Germline loops: CDR1 MGHRA, CDR2 YSYEKL. The CDR3 length is 16 residues. V was shortened by 2 bases and J by 6 bases, with 16 bases between the two germline ends.

Ten or more counts support this clone. The chain carries TRBV7-8 and TRBJ2-1; the D is unclear. Germline assignment: CDR1 SGHVS and CDR2 FQNEAQ. With 4 bases removed from V and 2 bases from J, the gap between germline ends came to 9 bases. The CDR3 consists of 14 residues. CDR3: CASSSRTAYNEQFF. Here the CDR3 DNA reads TGTGCCAGCAGCTCCAGGACGGCCTACAATGAGCAGTTCTTC.

J is TRBJ1-1 and V is TRBV12-3 or TRBV12-4; tentatively, D is TRBD1 (6 bases). The CDR3 has 12 amino acids. The V end lost 6 bases, the J end lost 14 bases, and 19 bases lay between the germline ends. CDR3 amino acids: CASSLGGPESFF. DNA for the CDR3: TGTGCCAGCAGCCTCGGGGGCCCTGAATCATTCTTT.

The chain combines TRBV7-3 with TRBJ1-2, with a possible D match to TRBD1 (6 bases). The length of the CDR3 is 14 residues. Germline V CDR1 and CDR2: SGHTA, FQGTGA. Trimming shortened V by 0 bases and J by 7 bases, and 12 bases separated the two germline ends. The CDR3 region is CASSLTPGDPGYTF. CDR3 nucleotides: TGTGCCAGCAGCTTAACGCCAGGGGACCCTGGCTACACCTTC.

J is TRBJ2-3 and V is TRBV28, with 8 positions matching TRBD2. CDR1 and CDR2 from the germline V gene are MDHEN and SYDVKM. The CDR3 spans 15 residues. With V trimmed by 3 bases and J by 2 bases, 4 bases remained unmatched. CDR3 protein: CASSFVAGNTDTQYF. The CDR3 DNA follows: TGTGCCAGCAGTTTTGTAGCGGGGAACACAGATACGCAGTATTTT.

Comment on this clone: It may be a read error: a sequence one base away is much more abundant. Other DNA sequences in this sample translate to the same CDR3. The chain employs TRBV20-1 and TRBJ1-1; D unclear. CDR1 is DFQATT and CDR2 is SNEGSKA in the germline V gene (reference sequence). This CDR3 is 16 amino acids long. The chain's CDR3 is CSARDNSAVGNTEASF. DNA of the CDR3: TGCAGTGCTAGAGATAACTCAGCGGTGGGGAACACTGAAGCTTCCTTT.

This clone is labeled as medium-sized. V is TRBV6-1 and J is TRBJ2-1, with D perhaps TRBD1 (6 bases). Germline V gene lookup returns CDR1 MNHNS and CDR2 SASEGT. The V gene lost 6 bases and the J gene lost 11 bases, with 20 bases spanning the gap. This CDR3 spans 14 amino acids. The CDR3 nucleotides are TGTGCCAGCAGCGACCGACAGGCTACAAGACAGCAGTTCTTC. It specifies CASSDRQATRQQFF.

This clone was seen only a few times. The genes are TRBV20-1 and TRBJ2-7; tentatively, D is TRBD2 (5 bases). The CDR3 has 17 residues. Between the trimmed V and J ends, which lost 2 bases and 0 bases, there was a span of 20 bases. The germline CDR1 and CDR2 sequences are DFQATT and SNEGSKA (reference sequence). CDR3 sequence: CSARFGPLRRGSYEQYF. CDR3 DNA sequence: TGCAGTGCTAGATTCGGGCCTCTGAGACGGGGCTCCTACGAGCAGTACTTC.

The gene calls are TRBV3-1 and TRBJ1-1, with 9 positions matching TRBD1. CDR1 LGHDT and CDR2 YNNKEL come from the germline V gene (reference sequence). This CDR3 has 14 residues. J gave up 4 bases and V 9 bases, and 9 bases lay outside the gene matches. CDR3 residues: CASSDRGGSTEAFF. CDR3 nucleotides: TGTGCCAGTTCGGACAGGGGAGGGAGCACTGAAGCTTTCTTT.

At least ten counts were recorded for this clone. Additional DNA sequences in this sample encode the identical CDR3. This sequence joins TRBV20-1 and TRBJ1-2; TRBD1 matches at 7 bases. This CDR3 contains 12 residues. Germline loops: CDR1 DFQATT, CDR2 SNEGSKA (reference sequence). J gave up 2 bases and V 6 bases, and 3 bases lay outside the gene matches. CDR3 loop: CSAMTGNYGYTF. The CDR3 DNA is TGCAGTGCAATGACAGGGAACTATGGCTACACCTTC.

This clone was recorded at least ten times. The chain couples TRBV25-1 to TRBJ2-7, with 9 positions matching TRBD1. J lost 1 base, V lost 3 bases, and 4 bases had no gene match. Per germline, CDR1 MGHDK and CDR2 SYGVNS. This CDR3 has 15 residues. DNA for the CDR3: TGTGCCAGCAGTGACCGGACAGGGGAGTCCTACGAGCAGTACTTC. Its translation: CASSDRTGESYEQYF.